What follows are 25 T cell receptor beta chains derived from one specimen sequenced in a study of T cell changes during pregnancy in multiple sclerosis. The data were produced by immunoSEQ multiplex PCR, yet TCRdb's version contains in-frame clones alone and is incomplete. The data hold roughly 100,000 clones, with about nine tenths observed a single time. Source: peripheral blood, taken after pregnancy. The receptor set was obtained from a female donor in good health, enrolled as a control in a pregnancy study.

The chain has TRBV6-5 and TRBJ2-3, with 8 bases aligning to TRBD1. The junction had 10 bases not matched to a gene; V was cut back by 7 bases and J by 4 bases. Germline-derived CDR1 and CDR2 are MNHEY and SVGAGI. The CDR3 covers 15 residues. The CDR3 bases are TGTGCCAGCACGAGAGGACAGGGTTTAGCAGATACGCAGTATTTT. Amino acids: CASTRGQGLADTQYF.

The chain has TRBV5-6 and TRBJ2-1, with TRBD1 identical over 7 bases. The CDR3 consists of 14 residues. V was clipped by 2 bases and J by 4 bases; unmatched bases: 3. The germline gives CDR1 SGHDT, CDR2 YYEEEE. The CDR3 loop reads CASSFQQGYNEQFF. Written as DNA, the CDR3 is TGTGCCAGCAGCTTTCAACAGGGGTACAATGAGCAGTTCTTC.

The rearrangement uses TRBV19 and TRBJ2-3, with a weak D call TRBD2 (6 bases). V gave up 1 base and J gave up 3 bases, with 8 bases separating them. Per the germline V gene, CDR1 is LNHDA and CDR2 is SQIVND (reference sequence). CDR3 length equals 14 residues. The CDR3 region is CASSIGAGTDTQYF. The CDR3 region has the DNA TGTGCCAGTAGTATAGGGGCGGGAACAGATACGCAGTATTTT.

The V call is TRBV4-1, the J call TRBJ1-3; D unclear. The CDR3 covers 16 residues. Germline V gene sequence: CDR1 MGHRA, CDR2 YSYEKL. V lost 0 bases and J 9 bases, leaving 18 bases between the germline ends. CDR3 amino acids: CASSQESIRERSTIYF. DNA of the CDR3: TGCGCCAGCAGCCAAGAGTCCATAAGGGAGAGGAGCACCATATATTTT.

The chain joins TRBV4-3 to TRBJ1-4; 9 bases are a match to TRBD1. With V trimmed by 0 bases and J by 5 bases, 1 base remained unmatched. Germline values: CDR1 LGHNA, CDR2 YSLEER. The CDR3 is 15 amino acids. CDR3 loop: CASSQEGQGNEKLFF. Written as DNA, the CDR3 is TGCGCCAGCAGCCAAGAAGGACAGGGGAATGAAAAACTGTTTTTT.

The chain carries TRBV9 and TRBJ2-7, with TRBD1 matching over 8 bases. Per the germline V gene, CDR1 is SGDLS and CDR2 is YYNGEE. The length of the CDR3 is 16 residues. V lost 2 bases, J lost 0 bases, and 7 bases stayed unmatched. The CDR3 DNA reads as TGTGCCAGCAGCGTGTCCGGGACAGGAGACTCCTACGAGCAGTACTTC. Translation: CASSVSGTGDSYEQYF.

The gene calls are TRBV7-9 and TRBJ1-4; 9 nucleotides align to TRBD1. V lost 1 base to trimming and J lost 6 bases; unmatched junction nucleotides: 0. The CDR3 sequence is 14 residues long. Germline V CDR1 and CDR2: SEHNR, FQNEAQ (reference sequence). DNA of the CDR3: TGTGCCAGCAGCTTAGGGACAGGGGATGAAAAACTGTTTTTT. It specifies CASSLGTGDEKLFF.

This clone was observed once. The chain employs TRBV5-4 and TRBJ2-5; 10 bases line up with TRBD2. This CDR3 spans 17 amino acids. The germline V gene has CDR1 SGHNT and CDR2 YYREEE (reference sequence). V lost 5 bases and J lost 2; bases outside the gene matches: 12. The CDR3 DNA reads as TGTGCCAGCAGTTTTAGCGGGGGGCCCCTTCAACAAGAGACCCAGTACTTC. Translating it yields CASSFSGGPLQQETQYF.

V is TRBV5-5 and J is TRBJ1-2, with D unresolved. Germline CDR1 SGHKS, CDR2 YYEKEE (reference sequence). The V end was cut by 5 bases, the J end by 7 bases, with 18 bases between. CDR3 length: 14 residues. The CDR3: CASSSRLEALGYTF. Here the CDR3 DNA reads TGTGCCAGCAGTTCACGGTTGGAGGCCCTTGGCTACACCTTC. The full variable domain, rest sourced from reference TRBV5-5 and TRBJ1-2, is DAGVTQSPTHLIKTRGQQVTLRCSPISGHKSVSWYQQVLGQGPQFIFQYYEKEERGRGNFPDRFSARQFPNYSSELNVNALLLGDSALYLCASSSRLEALGYTFGSGTRLTVV.

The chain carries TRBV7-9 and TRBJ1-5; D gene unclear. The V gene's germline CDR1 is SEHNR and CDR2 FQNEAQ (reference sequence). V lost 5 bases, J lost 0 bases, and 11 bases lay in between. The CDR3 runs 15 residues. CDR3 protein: CASSRGGNSNQPQHF. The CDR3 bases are TGTGCCAGCAGCCGTGGCGGGAATAGCAATCAGCCCCAGCATTTT.

CDR3 residues: CASGVQNTGELFF. The CDR3, as DNA: TGTGCCAGCGGAGTCCAGAACACCGGGGAGCTGTTTTTT. V is TRBV11-2 and J is TRBJ2-2; D gene uncertain. The V end was cut by 8 bases, the J end by 1 base, with 8 bases between. CDR1 and CDR2 from the germline V gene are SGHAT and FQNNGV. CDR3 length: 13 residues.

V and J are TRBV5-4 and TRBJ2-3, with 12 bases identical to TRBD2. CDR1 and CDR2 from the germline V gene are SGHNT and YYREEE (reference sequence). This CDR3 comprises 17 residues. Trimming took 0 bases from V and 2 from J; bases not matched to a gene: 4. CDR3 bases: TGTGCCAGCAGCTTGGCTTGGACTAGCGGGAACACAGATACGCAGTATTTT. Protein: CASSLAWTSGNTDTQYF.

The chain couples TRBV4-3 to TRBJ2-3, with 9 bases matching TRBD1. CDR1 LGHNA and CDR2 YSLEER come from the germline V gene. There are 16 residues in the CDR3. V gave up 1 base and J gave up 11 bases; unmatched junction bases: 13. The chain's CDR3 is CASSQARSGGQGGQYF. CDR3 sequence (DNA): TGCGCCAGCAGCCAAGCCAGGTCAGGGGGACAGGGTGGGCAGTATTTT.

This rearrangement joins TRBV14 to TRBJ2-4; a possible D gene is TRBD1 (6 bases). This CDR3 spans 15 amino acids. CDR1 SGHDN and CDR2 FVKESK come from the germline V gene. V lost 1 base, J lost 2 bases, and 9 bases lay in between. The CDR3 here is CASSQATGPKNIQYF. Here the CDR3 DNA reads TGTGCCAGCAGCCAAGCGACAGGACCCAAAAACATTCAGTACTTC.

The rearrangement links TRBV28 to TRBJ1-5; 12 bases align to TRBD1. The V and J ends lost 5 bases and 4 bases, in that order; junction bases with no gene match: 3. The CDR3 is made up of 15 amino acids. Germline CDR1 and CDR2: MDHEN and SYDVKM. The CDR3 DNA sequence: TGTGCCAGCAGTGGGACAGGGGGCAAGAATCAGCCCCAGCATTTT. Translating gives CASSGTGGKNQPQHF.

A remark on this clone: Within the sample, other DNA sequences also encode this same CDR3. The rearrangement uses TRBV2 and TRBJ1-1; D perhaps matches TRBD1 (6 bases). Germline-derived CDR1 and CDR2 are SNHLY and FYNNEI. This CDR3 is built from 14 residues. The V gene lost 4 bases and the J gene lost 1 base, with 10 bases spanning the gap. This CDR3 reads CASSGRGWNTEAFF. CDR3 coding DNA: TGTGCCAGCAGTGGAAGGGGGTGGAACACTGAAGCTTTCTTT.

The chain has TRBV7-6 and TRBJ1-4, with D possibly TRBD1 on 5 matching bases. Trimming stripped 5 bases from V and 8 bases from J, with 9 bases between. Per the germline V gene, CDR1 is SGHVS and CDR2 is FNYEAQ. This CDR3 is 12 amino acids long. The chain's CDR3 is CASSRRGEKLFF. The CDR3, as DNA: TGTGCCAGCAGCCGGCGGGGCGAAAAACTGTTTTTT.

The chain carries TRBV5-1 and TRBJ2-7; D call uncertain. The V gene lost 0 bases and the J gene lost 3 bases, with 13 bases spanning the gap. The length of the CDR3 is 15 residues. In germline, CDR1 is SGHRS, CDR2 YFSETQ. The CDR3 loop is CASSLGSQAVYEQYF. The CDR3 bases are TGCGCCAGCAGCTTGGGGTCCCAGGCTGTCTACGAGCAGTACTTC.

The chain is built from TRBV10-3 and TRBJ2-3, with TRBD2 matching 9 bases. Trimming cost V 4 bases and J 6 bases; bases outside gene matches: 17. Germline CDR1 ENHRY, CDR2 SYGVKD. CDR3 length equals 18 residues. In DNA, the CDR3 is TGTGCCATCAGTGGGGCCGGGCTAGCGGGAACCTCGGGCGATACGCAGTATTTT. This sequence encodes CAISGAGLAGTSGDTQYF.

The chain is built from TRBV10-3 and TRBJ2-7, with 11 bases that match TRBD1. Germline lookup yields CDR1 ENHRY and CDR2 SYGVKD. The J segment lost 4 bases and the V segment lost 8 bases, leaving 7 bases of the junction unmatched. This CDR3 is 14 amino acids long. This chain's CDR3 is CAIAPGQGGYEQYF. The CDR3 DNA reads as TGTGCCATCGCCCCGGGACAGGGGGGTTACGAGCAGTACTTC.

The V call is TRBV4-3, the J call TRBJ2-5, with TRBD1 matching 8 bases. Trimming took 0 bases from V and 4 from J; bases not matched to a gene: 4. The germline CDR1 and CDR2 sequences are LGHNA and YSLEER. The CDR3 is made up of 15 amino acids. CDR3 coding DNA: TGCGCCAGCAGCCAAGATCAGGGGGCTGGAGAGACCCAGTACTTC. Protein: CASSQDQGAGETQYF.

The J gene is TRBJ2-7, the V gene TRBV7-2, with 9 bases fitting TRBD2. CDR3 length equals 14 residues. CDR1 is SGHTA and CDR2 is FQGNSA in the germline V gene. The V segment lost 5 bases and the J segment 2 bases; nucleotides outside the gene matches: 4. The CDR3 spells CASSEAGGAYEQYF. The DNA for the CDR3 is TGTGCCAGCAGCGAAGCGGGGGGAGCCTACGAGCAGTACTTC. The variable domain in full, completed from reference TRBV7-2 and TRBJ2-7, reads GAGVSQSPSNKVTEKGKDVELRCDPISGHTALYWYRQSLGQGLEFLIYFQGNSAPDKSGLPSDRFSAERTGGSVSTLTIQRTQQEDSAVYLCASSEAGGAYEQYFGPGTRLTVT.

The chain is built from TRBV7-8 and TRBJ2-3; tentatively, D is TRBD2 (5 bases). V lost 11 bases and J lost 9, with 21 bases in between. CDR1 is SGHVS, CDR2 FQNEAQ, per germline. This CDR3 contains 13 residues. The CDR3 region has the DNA TGTGCCGGCGGACTCGACCCCAAGAGGACGCAGTATTTT. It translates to CAGGLDPKRTQYF.

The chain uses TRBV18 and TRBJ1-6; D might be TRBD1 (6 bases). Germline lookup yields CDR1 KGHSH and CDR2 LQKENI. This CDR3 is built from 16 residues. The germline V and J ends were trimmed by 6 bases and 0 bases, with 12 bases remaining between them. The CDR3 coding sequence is TGTGCCAGCTCCCCTCGACAGGTCTCCTATAATTCACCCCTCCACTTT. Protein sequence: CASSPRQVSYNSPLHF.

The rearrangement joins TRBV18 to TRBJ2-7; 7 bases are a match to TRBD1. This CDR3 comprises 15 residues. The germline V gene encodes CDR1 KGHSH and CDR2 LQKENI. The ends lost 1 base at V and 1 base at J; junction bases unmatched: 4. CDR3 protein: CASSPRWTGSYEQYF. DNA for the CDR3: TGTGCCAGCTCACCACGGTGGACAGGTTCCTACGAGCAGTACTTC.